The 19 T cell receptor beta chains below were found in one sample sequenced in a study of graft-versus-host responses after intestinal transplantation (dated by TCRdb to about 2021). These receptors' antigens are unknown. Library preparation was by the immunoSEQ multiplex PCR assay. TCRdb limited this immuneACCESS table to in-frame rearrangements with V and J called. A share of clones is missing; checked studies link under half to unresolved V genes, and the rest is unexplained. This sample is represented by more than 85,000 clones; about 92% of them were singletons. About 2% of the sample comes from the top ten. Interpreted using the paper, the time point label stands for: cells obtained before transplantation from donor or recipient. The input for sequencing was unstimulated CD8+ T cells sorted from spleen or lymph node cells, taken before intestinal transplant. The receptor set was obtained from a human donor who received an intestinal transplant.

The chain has TRBV6-5 and TRBJ1-4; TRBD1 matches 7 bases. Germline assignment: CDR1 MNHEY and CDR2 SVGAGI. V lost 0 bases to trimming and J lost 7 bases; unmatched junction nucleotides: 2. The CDR3 is 14 amino acids. CDR3 DNA: TGTGCCAGCAGTTACTCGACAGGGTCTGAAAAACTGTTTTTT. Translated: CASSYSTGSEKLFF.

The CDR3 DNA sequence: TGTGCCAGCAGCTCCGACAGGGGGCCGAACACCGGGGAGCTGTTTTTT. Its translation is CASSSDRGPNTGELFF. The chain carries TRBV7-9 and TRBJ2-2, with TRBD1 matching 10 bases. This CDR3 is built from 16 residues. J was trimmed by 0 bases and V by 4 bases; bases with no gene match: 2. CDR1 is SEHNR, CDR2 FQNEAQ, per germline (reference sequence).

The gene calls are TRBV5-8 and TRBJ2-1, with D possibly TRBD2 on 6 matching bases. Germline-derived CDR1 and CDR2 are SGHTS and YDEGEE. With 3 bases removed from V and 4 bases from J, the gap between germline ends came to 8 bases. CDR3 length: 13 residues. CDR3 in amino acids: CASSSGLYNEQFF. The CDR3 DNA reads as TGTGCCAGCAGCTCGGGACTGTACAATGAGCAGTTCTTC.

This chain uses TRBV27 with TRBJ2-7, with D maybe TRBD1 (6 bases). V lost 4 bases and J lost 6, with 13 bases in between. The CDR3 contains 13 residues. The germline V gene encodes CDR1 MNHEY and CDR2 SMNVEV (reference sequence). CDR3 sequence reads: CASSYPEGGEQYF. The DNA for the CDR3 is TGTGCCAGCAGTTATCCAGAAGGGGGCGAGCAGTACTTC.

J is TRBJ2-1 and V is TRBV6-5; 13 nucleotides agree with TRBD2. The junction had 5 bases not matched to a gene; V was cut back by 5 bases and J by 10 bases. Germline CDR1 and CDR2: MNHEY and SVGAGI. The CDR3 is made up of 14 amino acids. Written as DNA, the CDR3 is TGTGCCAGCAGTCTCTCGGGACTAGCGGGGGAGCAGTTCTTC. It encodes CASSLSGLAGEQFF.

The gene calls are TRBV4-3 and TRBJ1-2; D possibly corresponds to TRBD1 (5 bases). Germline values: CDR1 LGHNA, CDR2 YSLEER. V was shortened by 1 base and J by 0 bases, with 15 bases between the two germline ends. CDR3 size: 17 residues. The DNA of the CDR3 is TGCGCCAGCAGCCAAGGGGCAGGGAGGCATTCTAACTATGGCTACACCTTC. Translated, it gives CASSQGAGRHSNYGYTF.

The CDR3 sequence: CASTARGGTGELFF. Written as DNA, the CDR3 is TGTGCCAGCACTGCCAGGGGTGGGACCGGGGAGCTGTTTTTT. This chain links TRBV27 with TRBJ2-2; D might be TRBD1 (6 bases). V was cut by 7 bases and J by 5 bases, with 14 bases left in between. This CDR3 has 14 residues. Germline V CDR1 and CDR2: MNHEY, SMNVEV (reference sequence).

V is TRBV5-1 and J is TRBJ2-2; a possible D gene is TRBD2 (6 bases). Germline V gene sequence: CDR1 SGHRS, CDR2 YFSETQ. CDR3 length equals 16 residues. V lost 0 bases to trimming and J lost 6 bases, with 15 bases between them. CDR3 nucleotide sequence: TGCGCCAGCAGCTTGGTTCCGGGGGAGACCTCCGGGGAGCTGTTTTTT. It is translated as CASSLVPGETSGELFF.

This clone was picked up one time. The CDR3 DNA is TGTGCCAGCAGCTTAGGTAGCGGCGATTACGAGCAGTACTTC. It specifies CASSLGSGDYEQYF. The chain links TRBV7-2 to TRBJ2-7, with a possible D match to TRBD2 (6 bases). The CDR3 totals 14 residues. Trimming left V 1 base short and J 4 bases short, with 11 bases between. CDR1 and CDR2 (germline): SGHTA, FQGNSA.

This sequence joins TRBV27 and TRBJ1-2; 7 positions match TRBD1. This CDR3 contains 14 residues. J was trimmed by 4 bases and V by 5 bases; bases with no gene match: 7. Germline V gives CDR1 MNHEY, CDR2 SMNVEV (reference sequence). DNA of the CDR3: TGTGCCAGCAGTCTTTTCGGGACAGTCTATGGCTACACCTTC. Its translation is CASSLFGTVYGYTF.

The J gene is TRBJ2-5, the V gene TRBV30, with 7 bases fitting TRBD1. CDR1 is GTSNPN, CDR2 SVGIG, per germline (reference sequence). Losses at the gene ends were 3 bases for V and 4 bases for J; bases not matched to a gene: 5. The CDR3 has 13 amino acids. Here the CDR3 reads CAWRGDSSETQYF. The CDR3 nucleotides are TGTGCCTGGAGGGGGGACAGTTCAGAGACCCAGTACTTC.

The rearrangement joins TRBV10-3 to TRBJ1-6; D may be TRBD1 (6 bases). Trimming removed 2 bases at V and 11 bases at J, with 10 bases between. CDR1 and CDR2 (germline): ENHRY, SYGVKD. The CDR3 has 13 residues. CDR3 in amino acids: CAISEGRGAPLHF. CDR3 DNA sequence: TGTGCCATCAGTGAGGGGAGGGGGGCACCCCTCCACTTT.

The chain recombines TRBV11-2 with TRBJ1-3; D might be TRBD1 (5 bases). V lost 6 bases to trimming and J lost 0 bases, with 12 bases between them. CDR1 and CDR2 from the germline V gene are SGHAT and FQNNGV. The CDR3 length is 15 residues. This CDR3 is CASSVQVSSGNTIYF. CDR3 bases: TGTGCCAGCAGTGTACAGGTCTCCTCTGGAAACACCATATATTTT.

With respect to this clone: The same CDR3 is also encoded by other DNA sequences in this sample. The chain uses TRBV9 and TRBJ2-3, with TRBD1 as a possible D gene (6 bases). Trimming shortened V by 3 bases and J by 4 bases, and 18 bases separated the two germline ends. Germline CDR1 is SGDLS and CDR2 is YYNGEE. This CDR3 region has 16 residues. Here the CDR3 DNA reads TGTGCCAGCAGCGGGGTCCTGGCAGGGGAGTCAGATACGCAGTATTTT. Encoded protein: CASSGVLAGESDTQYF.

The chain uses TRBV7-9 and TRBJ2-5; 7 bases agree with TRBD1. After removal of 5 bases from V and 3 bases from J, the junction contained 6 bases not matched to a gene. Germline loops: CDR1 SEHNR, CDR2 FQNEAQ (reference sequence). This CDR3 is 14 amino acids long. The CDR3 DNA follows: TGTGCCAGCAGCGCGGACAGGACGAAAGAGACCCAGTACTTC. The encoded protein is CASSADRTKETQYF.

The chain couples TRBV30 to TRBJ2-3, with TRBD2 identical over 13 bases. The trim removed 0 bases at V and 3 bases at J, leaving 9 bases unmatched. Germline CDR1 GTSNPN, CDR2 SVGIG (reference sequence). There are 18 residues in the CDR3. CDR3 loop: CAWSVILGLAGTTDTQYF. In nucleotides, the CDR3 is TGTGCCTGGAGTGTAATTTTGGGACTAGCGGGGACGACAGATACGCAGTATTTT.

The chain has TRBV7-8 and TRBJ2-5, with TRBD2 matching 7 bases. The CDR3 length is 13 residues. The germline V gene has CDR1 SGHVS and CDR2 FQNEAQ. V lost 5 bases and J lost 3; bases outside the gene matches: 3. The DNA of the CDR3 is TGTGCCAGCAGCACCGCGGGGGAAGAGACCCAGTACTTC. Residues: CASSTAGEETQYF.

The chain links TRBV7-6 to TRBJ2-5, with a possible D match to TRBD2 (7 bases). This CDR3 contains 15 residues. CDR1 is SGHVS and CDR2 is FNYEAQ in the germline V gene. Trimming removed 3 bases from V and 4 bases from J, with 15 bases in between. CDR3 residues: CASSFVGGPTETQYF. In nucleotides, the CDR3 is TGTGCCAGCAGCTTTGTGGGGGGGCCCACAGAGACCCAGTACTTC.

J is TRBJ2-3 and V is TRBV7-9; D is unclear. The V and J ends lost 1 base and 5 bases respectively, with 13 bases between them. Germline V gene lookup returns CDR1 SEHNR and CDR2 FQNEAQ (reference sequence). The CDR3 spans 15 residues. Here the CDR3 reads CASSLVAPILDTQYF. CDR3 nucleotide sequence: TGTGCCAGCAGCTTAGTAGCCCCGATTCTAGATACGCAGTATTTT.